These 18 T cell receptor beta chains share one sample of origin, sequenced in a study of cytomegalovirus exposure and HLA in healthy donors. The study ran its PCR with 60 Vbeta and 13 Jbeta primers. Generated by immunoSEQ multiplex PCR, the TCRdb table keeps only in-frame clones and is missing some. The data hold about 120,000 clones, with around 86% observed a single time. The sample comprised PBMCs. These receptors originate from a man aged 40-55 years in good health and CMV-seronegative.

The chain joins TRBV7-9 to TRBJ2-7; 10 positions match TRBD1. The CDR3 extends over 15 amino acids. Germline V gene sequence: CDR1 SEHNR, CDR2 FQNEAQ (reference sequence). With V trimmed by 2 bases and J by 5 bases, 6 bases remained unmatched. For the CDR3, the DNA is TGTGCCAGCAGCTTACGGACAGGGGGTAACAACGAGCAGTACTTC. Its translation is CASSLRTGGNNEQYF.

In its sample, this clone was seen a few times. The chain has TRBV6-4 and TRBJ2-3; a weak D match, TRBD1 (6 bases). This CDR3 is 14 amino acids long. CDR1 is MRHNA, CDR2 SNTAGT, per germline. Trimming pared 5 bases from V and 3 bases from J, leaving 12 bases between. CDR3 loop: CASSLQGETDTQYF. DNA for the CDR3: TGTGCCAGCAGTTTACAGGGCGAGACAGATACGCAGTATTTT.

V gene TRBV6-5 combines with J gene TRBJ2-3, with D perhaps TRBD2 (5 bases). The CDR3 consists of 14 residues. Per germline, CDR1 MNHEY and CDR2 SVGAGI. The V and J ends lost 5 bases and 4 bases respectively, with 13 bases between them. CDR3 protein: CASSPLGVPDTQYF. CDR3 DNA: TGTGCCAGCAGTCCCCTCGGGGTCCCAGATACGCAGTATTTT.

The rearrangement links TRBV6-5 to TRBJ1-6; TRBD1 aligns across 7 bases. Germline CDR1 and CDR2: MNHEY and SVGAGI. The CDR3 is 15 residues long. V trimming: 6 bases; J trimming: 7 bases; junction bases outside the gene matches: 9. CDR3 coding DNA: TGTGCCAGCAGACCGACAGGGACCACAAATTCACCCCTCCACTTT. Its translation: CASRPTGTTNSPLHF.

The J gene is TRBJ2-5, the V gene TRBV1; the D call in the table, TRBD2, was not verified against the DNA. TRBV1 is a pseudogene. There are 14 residues in the CDR3. DNA for the CDR3: TGCACCAGCAGCCTGAAAGGGAGGGAAGAGACCCAGTACTTC. It is translated as CTSSLKGREETQYF.

The chain uses TRBV5-8 and TRBJ2-5; 9 bases agree with TRBD2. The CDR3 spans 17 residues. V shed 1 base and J 4 bases; nucleotides not matched to a gene: 11. Germline CDR1 SGHTS, CDR2 YDEGEE. The CDR3 DNA follows: TGTGCCAGCAGCTTGAGGGAACTGCGGGGGGGTCGAGAGACCCAGTACTTC. It encodes CASSLRELRGGRETQYF.

This rearrangement joins TRBV5-6 to TRBJ2-7; D is undetermined. Germline V gives CDR1 SGHDT, CDR2 YYEEEE. There are 11 residues in the CDR3. V lost 3 bases to trimming and J lost 6 bases, with 7 bases between them. The CDR3 is CASSSVREQYF. The CDR3 nucleotides are TGTGCCAGCAGCTCGGTGCGCGAGCAGTACTTC.

This chain joins TRBV4-3 and TRBJ2-2; no reliable D call. This CDR3 spans 14 amino acids. Germline V lookup: CDR1 LGHNA, CDR2 YSLEER. Trimming cost V 0 bases and J 1 base, with 3 bases left between them. CDR3 amino acids: CASSQDVNTGELFF. CDR3 bases: TGCGCCAGCAGCCAAGACGTGAACACCGGGGAGCTGTTTTTT.

This sequence joins TRBV30 and TRBJ1-2; the D gene is possibly TRBD1 (6 bases). The V gene lost 3 bases and the J gene lost 5 bases, with 16 bases spanning the gap. Germline V gives CDR1 GTSNPN, CDR2 SVGIG (reference sequence). CDR3 length equals 14 residues. DNA for the CDR3: TGTGCCTGGAGCACTAGGGGGAGTGGGTATGGCTACACCTTC. Protein: CAWSTRGSGYGYTF.

This clone was observed a few times. The chain recombines TRBV7-9 with TRBJ1-2; TRBD1 aligns across 11 bases. Trimming removed 5 bases from V and 7 bases from J; junction bases left unmatched: 6. Germline assignment: CDR1 SEHNR and CDR2 FQNEAQ (reference sequence). The CDR3 contains 14 residues. Here the CDR3 reads CASSRRTGGVGYTF. Here the CDR3 DNA reads TGTGCCAGCAGCCGCAGGACAGGGGGCGTTGGCTACACCTTC.

In this sample, this clone turned up once. The chain joins TRBV5-6 to TRBJ2-5, with D possibly TRBD1 on 5 matching bases. The length of the CDR3 is 13 residues. Trimming cost V 4 bases and J 5 bases, with 12 bases left between them. Germline V gene lookup returns CDR1 SGHDT and CDR2 YYEEEE. The CDR3 region is CASSGTGYETQYF. The CDR3 nucleotides are TGTGCCAGCAGCGGCACAGGATATGAGACCCAGTACTTC. Full variable domain (outside the CDR3, taken from reference TRBV5-6 and TRBJ2-5): DAGVTQSPTHLIKTRGQQVTLRCSPKSGHDTVSWYQQALGQGPQFIFQYYEEEERQRGNFPDRFSGHQFPNYSSELNVNALLLGDSALYLCASSGTGYETQYFGPGTRLLVL.

The V and J genes are TRBV6-1 and TRBJ1-2; D is unclear. Trimming stripped 6 bases from V and 6 bases from J, with 14 bases between. The CDR3 has 13 amino acids. Germline V lookup: CDR1 MNHNS, CDR2 SASEGT. DNA of the CDR3: TGTGCCAGCAGGGATTTGGGGAGGAATGGCTACACCTTC. Translated, it gives CASRDLGRNGYTF.

V and J are TRBV5-6 and TRBJ2-5; D call uncertain. Germline V gene sequence: CDR1 SGHDT, CDR2 YYEEEE. The CDR3 extends over 12 amino acids. Trimming shortened V by 0 bases and J by 9 bases, and 9 bases separated the two germline ends. The CDR3 is CASSLATGSQYF. CDR3 nucleotide sequence: TGTGCCAGCAGCTTGGCAACCGGGTCCCAGTACTTC. Full variable domain (outside the CDR3, taken from reference TRBV5-6 and TRBJ2-5): DAGVTQSPTHLIKTRGQQVTLRCSPKSGHDTVSWYQQALGQGPQFIFQYYEEEERQRGNFPDRFSGHQFPNYSSELNVNALLLGDSALYLCASSLATGSQYFGPGTRLLVL.

CDR3 amino acids: CASSVRGEVGYTF. DNA of the CDR3: TGTGCCAGCAGCGTAAGGGGTGAGGTTGGCTACACCTTC. The chain employs TRBV9 and TRBJ1-2; weak D call: TRBD1 (5 bases). V was pared by 1 base and J by 7 bases, with 11 bases between. Germline values: CDR1 SGDLS, CDR2 YYNGEE. CDR3 length equals 13 residues.

This chain joins TRBV2 and TRBJ1-5, with 8 bases that match TRBD1. CDR1 and CDR2 from the germline V gene are SNHLY and FYNNEI. The CDR3 loop spans 14 amino acids. V trimming: 6 bases; J trimming: 3 bases; junction bases outside the gene matches: 4. The CDR3 sequence: CASRTTGANQPQHF. The CDR3 region has the DNA TGTGCCAGCAGAACGACAGGGGCCAATCAGCCCCAGCATTTT. The variable domain in full, with the rest retrieved from reference TRBV2 and TRBJ1-5, is EPEVTQTPSHQVTQMGQEVILRCVPISNHLYFYWYRQILGQKVEFLVSFYNNEISEKSEIFDDQFSVERPDGSNFTLKIRSTKLEDSAMYFCASRTTGANQPQHFGDGTRLSIL.

J is TRBJ1-3 and V is TRBV5-1; possible D gene TRBD1, 5 bases. The ends were cut back, 0 bases at V and 0 bases at J, with 7 bases in the middle. CDR3 length: 15 residues. In germline, CDR1 is SGHRS, CDR2 YFSETQ. The DNA of the CDR3 is TGCGCCAGCAGCTTGGAAGGACACTCTGGAAACACCATATATTTT. This encodes CASSLEGHSGNTIYF.

The V gene is TRBV5-6, the J gene TRBJ2-3, with 9 bases identical to TRBD2. From germline, CDR1 is SGHDT and CDR2 YYEEEE. CDR3 length: 15 amino acids. Trimming removed 0 bases from V and 5 bases from J; junction bases left unmatched: 4. The CDR3 nucleotides read TGTGCCAGCAGCTTGGCAGGACTAGCGCTAGATACGCAGTATTTT. Translation: CASSLAGLALDTQYF.

A few counts support this clone. This sequence joins TRBV2 and TRBJ1-5; D not certain. With 5 bases removed from V and 0 bases from J, the gap between germline ends came to 11 bases. Germline V gene sequence: CDR1 SNHLY, CDR2 FYNNEI. CDR3 size: 15 residues. The CDR3 here is CASSPDSYSNQPQHF. CDR3 coding DNA: TGTGCCAGCAGTCCTGACTCCTATAGCAATCAGCCCCAGCATTTT.